This TCR beta chain was profiled in a study of control samples from healthy donors and cancer patients. V dropped 4 bases and J dropped 4 bases, with 17 bases sitting between them. Germline V gene data show CDR1 as SGHRS and CDR2 as YFSETQ. CDR3 length equals 16 residues. This table comes from immunoSEQ multiplex PCR, and its TCRdb copy is limited to in-frame clones, with some not included. The sample includes under 65,000 clones, about 86% of them seen just once. This receptor was taken from a woman in her 50s with lung cancer. The sequenced sample consisted of PBMCs. V gene TRBV5-1 combines with J gene TRBJ1-4, with D perhaps TRBD1 (5 bases). In nucleotides, the CDR3 is TGCGCCAGCAGCGCGGGTCCAGGGTCGCTTAATGAAAAACTGTTTTTT. It translates to CASSAGPGSLNEKLFF.